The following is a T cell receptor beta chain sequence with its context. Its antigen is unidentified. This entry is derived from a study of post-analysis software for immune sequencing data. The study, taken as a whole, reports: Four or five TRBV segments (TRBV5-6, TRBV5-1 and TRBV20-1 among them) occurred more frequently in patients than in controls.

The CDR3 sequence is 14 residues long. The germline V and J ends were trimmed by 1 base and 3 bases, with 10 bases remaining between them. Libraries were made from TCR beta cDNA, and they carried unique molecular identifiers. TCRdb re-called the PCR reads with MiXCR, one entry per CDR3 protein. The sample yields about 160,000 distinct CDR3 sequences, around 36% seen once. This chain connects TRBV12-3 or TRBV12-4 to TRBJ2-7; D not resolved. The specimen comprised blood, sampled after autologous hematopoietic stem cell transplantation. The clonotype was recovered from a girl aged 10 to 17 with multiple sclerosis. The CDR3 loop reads CASSLGLGLYEQYF. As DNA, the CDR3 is TGTGCCAGCAGTTTAGGCCTAGGGCTCTACGAGCAGTACTTC.